This T cell receptor (beta chain) was identified during a study of T cells after yellow fever vaccination (dated by TCRdb to between 2019 and 2020). Background on the whole study: Memory subsets (EM, EMRA, CM and Tscm) were sorted on a BD FACS Aria III using CD3, CD45RA, CCR7 and CD95 staining. The SMART-Seq v4 Ultra Low Input RNA kit was used to prepare libraries from fractions with low cell numbers. To follow T-cell clones before and after primary and booster YFV17D yellow fever vaccination, bulk TCR alpha and beta repertoires were sequenced over time. Two healthy male donors made up the cohort, one aged 18 to 29 years and the other aged 30 to 40 years. Bulk PBMC replicates and cell subsets were isolated from blood drawn at multiple timepoints before and after both primary and secondary immunization. Memory subsets were sorted on days 0, 15 and 45 and at 18 months after primary vaccination, and on days 0, 15 and 45 after the 30-year booster.

What the study reported, not specific to this receptor: Because only a couple of donors were included in the study, the extent to which the findings can be generalized is limited. The secondary T-cell response was found to be weaker but faster than the primary response, with a peak reached on day 5 rather than on day 15. After the booster, most clones that had expanded after primary vaccination were detected again (approximately 96% of CD4 and around nine tenths of CD8), suggesting broad maintenance of memory. A small share of clonotypes was detected in both CD4 and CD8 compartments, with the overlap likely arising from convergent recombination. In the sorted memory subsets on day 0, nearly all vaccine-responding clonotypes were below the level of detection. FACS-sorted repertoires could contain abundant contaminating clonotypes from the bulk population, so computational filtering was required.

This clonotype was counted between two and nine times. Qualities for individual bases were not recorded, and no much larger clone is one base off. The treatment or condition label of this sample denotes: live attenuated yellow fever vaccine strain. PBMCs were isolated from peripheral blood using a standard Ficoll-Paque protocol. For sorted memory subsets, RNA extraction was done with the RNeasy Micro Kit. The germline V gene yields SGHTA for CDR1 and FQGNSA for CDR2. The CDR3, from cysteine to phenylalanine, totals 12 residues. CDR3 DNA is the only sequence kept; it has 36 bases, read in frame from the first base. V loses 2 bases of germline sequence and J loses 11 bases, and the interval between the two ends is 7 bases. TCR cDNA was made using 5'RACE template switching, a step that added a universal primer site and unique molecular identifiers. cDNA synthesis was primed from both the TCR alpha and TCR beta constant segments. Two PCR steps were used to amplify libraries, with sample barcodes and sequencing adapters being added in the second step. Sequencing of the libraries was done on either Illumina HiSeq 2500 (2x100 bp) or NovaSeq (2x150 bp). In the original analysis: Demultiplexing of reads and collapsing into UMI consensus sequences were performed with MIGEC, and V(D)J alignment was carried out with MiXCR. Clonotypes responding to the vaccine were identified with edgeR on replicate PBMC samples, with the criteria of FDR below 0.01 and a log2 fold change above 5 up to day 15. Each bulk clonotype was labeled CD4 or CD8 based on which sequenced repertoire, CD4 or CD8, contained the clonotype at higher abundance. To estimate how each clone was distributed across memory phenotypes, clonotype frequencies in memory subsets were weighted by FACS-sorted cell numbers. TCRdb trimmed public reads at Q25 via fastp, called clones via MiXCR and kept in-frame beta chains. Here each entry gathers all rows of one CDR3 protein and keeps the most common genes and DNA. TCRdb assigned the V and J calls; the authors' analysis was not used. The sample profile shows 20,000 to 25,000 distinct CDR3 sequences; roughly 5% of them were found once. The top ten clonotypes cover around 18% of the sample.

The TCR was taken from a man between 18 and 29 years old who received the YFV17D yellow fever vaccine. The sequence links TRBV7-2 to TRBJ1-6; the D segment cannot be called with confidence. Sequences were derived from PBMCs, either bulk or a sorted T-cell subset (CD4+, CD8+, memory, or dextramer-sorted; not recorded which), sampled approximately 47 days after the first yellow fever vaccination. The DNA is TGTGCCAGCAGCTTATTCGGCCCACCCCTCCACTTT. Its translation reads: CASSLFGPPLHF.